This entry lists 22 T cell receptor beta chains sequenced from one sample in a study of blood T cell repertoires in COVID-19. Sequenced by immunoSEQ multiplex PCR; TCRdb stores in-frame clones only, minus some. The sample holds a few hundred thousand clones, nearly 90% seen once. The specimen sequenced was peripheral blood. The receptors were sampled from an older woman with COVID-19, enrolled during active disease.

This clone was detected only a few times. The chain uses TRBV7-9 and TRBJ2-7; TRBD2 matches 15 bases. V lost 4 bases to trimming and J lost 3 bases; unmatched junction nucleotides: 13. CDR3 length equals 19 residues. Germline V gene data show CDR1 as SEHNR and CDR2 as FQNEAQ (reference sequence). As DNA, the CDR3 is TGTGCCAGCAGCTCCACTTATGGACTAGCGGGGGGGCGGATCTACGAGCAGTACTTC. It codes for CASSSTYGLAGGRIYEQYF.

This clone was seen only once. The chain recombines TRBV9 with TRBJ2-1, with TRBD2 matching over 14 bases. CDR3 length: 16 residues. The germline gives CDR1 SGDLS, CDR2 YYNGEE. Losses at the gene ends were 0 bases for V and 6 bases for J; bases not matched to a gene: 2. This CDR3 reads CASSVDGTSGGNEQFF. For the CDR3, the DNA is TGTGCCAGCAGCGTAGACGGGACTAGCGGGGGCAATGAGCAGTTCTTC.

The genes are TRBV5-1 and TRBJ1-3, with 9 bases aligning to TRBD1. V lost 2 bases to trimming and J lost 5 bases; unmatched junction nucleotides: 2. Germline V CDR1 and CDR2: SGHRS, YFSETQ. There are 14 residues in the CDR3. Here the CDR3 reads CASSLTGGRNTIYF. The CDR3 coding sequence is TGCGCCAGCAGCTTAACAGGGGGCCGAAACACCATATATTTT.

The V gene is TRBV4-2, the J gene TRBJ1-2, with D maybe TRBD1 (5 bases). The CDR3 consists of 12 residues. The V end was cut by 0 bases, the J end by 12 bases, with 11 bases between. The germline V gene encodes CDR1 LGHNA and CDR2 YNFKEQ. This CDR3 is CASSQDRGINTF. The CDR3 DNA follows: TGTGCCAGCAGCCAAGATAGGGGCATAAACACCTTC.

The V call is TRBV6-5, the J call TRBJ1-2; possible D gene TRBD1, 6 bases. Trimming removed 5 bases from V and 4 bases from J, with 8 bases in between. The germline gives CDR1 MNHEY, CDR2 SVGAGI. CDR3 length equals 12 residues. DNA for the CDR3: TGTGCCAGCAGTCGGGACACCTATGGCTACACCTTC. Protein sequence: CASSRDTYGYTF.

This clone has just a few counts. One end of the junction is discordant with germline, which a read error may explain. The chain combines TRBV7-7 with TRBJ2-1; 8 nucleotides align to TRBD1. The V gene's germline CDR1 is SSHAT and CDR2 FNYEAQ (reference sequence). This CDR3 is built from 16 residues. The CDR3 sequence is CASSPAGGGSYNEQFF. The CDR3 DNA is TGTGCTAGCAGCCCGGCAGGGGGCGGATCCTACAATGAGCAGTTCTTC.

CDR3 in amino acids: CAISATGAPQPQHF. DNA of the CDR3: TGTGCCATCAGCGCGACAGGGGCCCCTCAGCCCCAGCATTTT. V is TRBV10-3 and J is TRBJ1-5; 8 positions match TRBD1. This CDR3 is 14 amino acids long. Per germline, CDR1 ENHRY and CDR2 SYGVKD. The trim removed 6 bases at V and 6 bases at J, leaving 7 bases unmatched.

The chain employs TRBV7-9 and TRBJ1-6; weak D call: TRBD1 (5 bases). The CDR3 contains 17 residues. V was clipped by 1 base and J by 4 bases, with 14 bases between them. Germline-derived CDR1 and CDR2 are SEHNR and FQNEAQ (reference sequence). CDR3 DNA: TGTGCCAGCAGCTTAGTCCAGGGCGTTTTGTATAATTCACCCCTCCACTTT. Translation: CASSLVQGVLYNSPLHF.

The chain has TRBV2 and TRBJ2-1; 9 bases fit TRBD1. J lost 15 bases, V lost 5 bases, and 11 bases had no gene match. Germline lookup yields CDR1 SNHLY and CDR2 FYNNEI. This CDR3 is 13 amino acids long. Here the CDR3 reads CASSPGTGFGWFF. In DNA, the CDR3 is TGTGCCAGCAGTCCCGGGACAGGGTTCGGGTGGTTCTTC.

The V gene is TRBV19, the J gene TRBJ2-3; 12 nucleotides agree with TRBD1. The CDR3 has 15 residues. Unmatched junction bases numbered 8, after V lost 7 bases and J lost 6 bases. Per the germline V gene, CDR1 is LNHDA and CDR2 is SQIVND (reference sequence). The CDR3 region has the DNA TGTGCCAGTAACCCCGGGACAGGGGGCGTTGATACGCAGTATTTT. This sequence encodes CASNPGTGGVDTQYF.

The genes are TRBV3-1 (or the pseudogene TRBV3-2) and TRBJ2-2; D possibly corresponds to TRBD2 (5 bases). This CDR3 contains 11 residues. CDR1 is LGHDT, CDR2 YNNKEL, per germline (reference sequence). The V and J ends lost 9 bases and 6 bases respectively, with 8 bases between them. The CDR3 DNA follows: TGTGCCAGACGGGGTTCCGGGGAGCTGTTTTTT. Protein: CARRGSGELFF.

This chain joins TRBV5-4 and TRBJ2-4; TRBD1 aligns across 7 bases. Germline trimming cut 4 bases from V and 0 bases from J; bases unmatched to any gene: 1. Per germline, CDR1 SGHNT and CDR2 YYREEE (reference sequence). The CDR3 runs to 14 residues. CDR3: CASSAGGAKNIQYF. The CDR3 nucleotides are TGTGCCAGCAGCGCAGGGGGAGCCAAAAACATTCAGTACTTC.

The chain recombines TRBV9 with TRBJ2-1; 10 bases fit TRBD2. This CDR3 contains 16 residues. Per the germline V gene, CDR1 is SGDLS and CDR2 is YYNGEE. Trimming at V came to 3 bases and at J to 6 bases, leaving 9 bases not matched to a gene. CDR3 DNA: TGTGCCAGCAGCGGACCGACTAGCGGGCCTCGCAATGAGCAGTTCTTC. Amino acid sequence: CASSGPTSGPRNEQFF.

The chain couples TRBV7-3 to TRBJ2-3, with D possibly being TRBD2 (7 bases). V was cut by 3 bases and J by 2 bases, with 12 bases left in between. The germline V gene encodes CDR1 SGHTA and CDR2 FQGTGA. This CDR3 spans 15 amino acids. In DNA, the CDR3 is TGTGCCAGCAGCTTTCGGGGGGCTAACACAGATACGCAGTATTTT. Protein product: CASSFRGANTDTQYF.

The chain links TRBV20-1 to TRBJ1-6; 7 bases match TRBD1. CDR3 length: 13 residues. Germline assignment: CDR1 DFQATT and CDR2 SNEGSKA (reference sequence). J lost 7 bases, V lost 3 bases, and 3 bases had no gene match. CDR3 sequence (DNA): TGCAGTGCTAGTCGGGACAGAAATTCACCCCTCCACTTT. Translated, it gives CSASRDRNSPLHF.

The chain joins TRBV19 to TRBJ1-5; 9 bases are shared with TRBD1. Germline V CDR1 and CDR2: LNHDA, SQIVND (reference sequence). J lost 8 bases, V lost 3 bases, and 8 bases had no gene match. The CDR3 spans 15 residues. For the CDR3, the DNA is TGTGCCAGTAGTATGGACAGGGGCCGTTCAGAGCCCCAGCATTTT. Translating it yields CASSMDRGRSEPQHF.

The gene calls are TRBV7-2 and TRBJ1-5, with TRBD1 as a possible D gene (6 bases). Germline V CDR1 and CDR2: SGHTA, FQGNSA. This CDR3 has 16 amino acids. The V end was cut by 5 bases, the J end by 3 bases, with 17 bases between. CDR3 nucleotides: TGTGCCAGCAGCGTTCTTGGGGGCAGGGCCAATCAGCCCCAGCATTTT. Its translation: CASSVLGGRANQPQHF.

The V and J genes are TRBV27 and TRBJ1-2; D ambiguous. Germline V lookup: CDR1 MNHEY, CDR2 SMNVEV (reference sequence). V shed 3 bases and J shed 6 bases, with 14 bases lying between them. The CDR3 consists of 14 residues. CDR3 sequence reads: CASSFSGRWDGYTF. The CDR3 coding sequence is TGTGCCAGCAGTTTTTCTGGCAGGTGGGATGGCTACACCTTC.

The rearrangement links TRBV19 to TRBJ1-1; maybe TRBD1 (5 bases). CDR1 and CDR2 from the germline V gene are LNHDA and SQIVND (reference sequence). The ends were cut back, 1 base at V and 4 bases at J, with 10 bases in the middle. The CDR3 sequence is 14 residues long. The CDR3 loop is CASSIGRASTEAFF. Here the CDR3 DNA reads TGTGCCAGTAGTATAGGCAGGGCGAGCACTGAAGCTTTCTTT.

Only one count was recorded for this clone. The chain joins TRBV18 to TRBJ1-1; D is undetermined. Germline-derived CDR1 and CDR2 are KGHSH and LQKENI. The CDR3 runs to 15 residues. Trimming pared 4 bases from V and 4 bases from J, leaving 16 bases between. CDR3 in amino acids: CASSLGESPSTEAFF. DNA of the CDR3: TGTGCCAGCTCACTCGGAGAGTCGCCCTCCACTGAAGCTTTCTTT.

CDR3 residues: CATSRDLQYSGNTIYF. In DNA, the CDR3 is TGTGCCACCAGCAGAGATCTCCAGTACTCTGGAAACACCATATATTTT. The rearrangement links TRBV15 to TRBJ1-3; no clear D gene. The germline CDR1 and CDR2 sequences are LNHNV and YYDKDF (reference sequence). The V end lost 0 bases, the J end lost 0 bases, and 9 bases lay between the germline ends. The CDR3 spans 16 residues.

This clone came up once. V usage is TRBV5-1 and J usage is TRBJ2-3; 9 nucleotides match TRBD2. V was clipped by 0 bases and J by 1 base; unmatched bases: 6. Germline CDR1 is SGHRS and CDR2 is YFSETQ. The CDR3 covers 17 residues. CDR3 residues: CASSLVLAGRGTDTQYF. The DNA of the CDR3 is TGCGCCAGCAGCTTGGTCCTAGCGGGGCGGGGCACAGATACGCAGTATTTT.